These 28 T cell receptor beta chains share one sample of origin, sequenced in a study of a mutant IDH1 vaccine in newly diagnosed glioma. Time point in this sample: week 23, last vaccination. Mutant IDH1 20-mer peptide, at 300 ug, made up each vaccine dose, with topical imiquimod. Repertoires were generated with immunoSEQ multiplex PCR, while TCRdb's copy carries only in-frame clones and drops some. The sample holds about 38,000 clones, more than 80% seen once. These TCRs are of unknown antigen specificity. The sequencing used PBMCs, collected from a glioma patient whose treatment included an IDH1 peptide vaccine. The receptor source for this set is a man between 35 and 55 years old with glioma.

The chain links TRBV27 to TRBJ1-6, with D possibly being TRBD1 (6 bases). The germline CDR1 and CDR2 sequences are MNHEY and SMNVEV (reference sequence). The CDR3 has 14 residues. V was trimmed by 4 bases and J by 6 bases, leaving 10 bases between them. The CDR3 DNA sequence: TGTGCCAGCAGTTCAACAGGGAGTAATTCACCCCTCCACTTT. Protein product: CASSSTGSNSPLHF.

This CDR3 reads CASSIGGGAYEQYF. Written as DNA, the CDR3 is TGTGCCAGTAGTATTGGAGGGGGCGCTTACGAGCAGTACTTC. The chain employs TRBV19 and TRBJ2-7; TRBD1 is a possible D gene (7 bases). Trimming took 3 bases from V and 4 from J, leaving 13 bases between them. CDR1 is LNHDA, CDR2 SQIVND, per germline (reference sequence). The CDR3 contains 14 residues.

CDR3: CASSSTGTAKYPNTEAFF. DNA for the CDR3: TGTGCCAGCAGTTCCACCGGGACAGCAAAATACCCGAACACTGAAGCTTTCTTT. The V gene is TRBV9, the J gene TRBJ1-1, with 7 bases aligning to TRBD1. Germline CDR1 and CDR2: SGDLS and YYNGEE. The CDR3 runs to 18 residues. J gave up 1 base and V 5 bases, and 17 bases lay outside the gene matches.

The gene calls are TRBV18 and TRBJ2-2, with 7 bases lining up with TRBD1. The CDR3 length is 16 residues. Germline V gene lookup returns CDR1 KGHSH and CDR2 LQKENI. After removal of 4 bases from V and 5 bases from J, the junction contained 10 bases not matched to a gene. CDR3 bases: TGTGCCAGCTCACTCCTAGGACAGGTCGGAACCGGGGAGCTGTTTTTT. Translation gives CASSLLGQVGTGELFF. The entire variable domain, with the rest obtained from reference TRBV18 and TRBJ2-2, is as follows: NAGVMQNPRHLVRRRGQEARLRCSPMKGHSHVYWYRQLPEEGLKFMVYLQKENIIDESGMPKERFSAEFPKEGPSILRIQQVVRGDSAAYFCASSLLGQVGTGELFFGEGSRLTVL.

The rearrangement joins TRBV9 to TRBJ2-2; D call uncertain. V was shortened by 0 bases and J by 5 bases, with 11 bases between the two germline ends. CDR3 length: 15 residues. The germline V gene encodes CDR1 SGDLS and CDR2 YYNGEE. The CDR3 coding sequence is TGTGCCAGCAGCGTAGTCTCTGGAACTACCGGGGAGCTGTTTTTT. It codes for CASSVVSGTTGELFF. Using reference TRBV9 and TRBJ2-2 for the parts outside the CDR3, the full variable domain is DSGVTQTPKHLITATGQRVTLRCSPRSGDLSVYWYQQSLDQGLQFLIQYYNGEERAKGNILERFSAQQFPDLHSELNLSSLELGDSALYFCASSVVSGTTGELFFGEGSRLTVL.

The gene calls are TRBV7-6 and TRBJ2-7; possible D gene TRBD1, 6 bases. Germline CDR1 is SGHVS and CDR2 is FNYEAQ. The CDR3 is 15 amino acids. V was pared by 1 base and J by 2 bases, with 12 bases between. DNA for the CDR3: TGTGCCAGCAGCTTAGGGAGTGGGGGCGCCTACGAGCAGTACTTC. It specifies CASSLGSGGAYEQYF.

The V call is TRBV5-1, the J call TRBJ2-5; TRBD1 aligns across 9 bases. V lost 0 bases and J lost 5; bases outside the gene matches: 11. This CDR3 has 17 amino acids. Looked up from germline, CDR1 is SGHRS and CDR2 is YFSETQ. CDR3 sequence: CASSLGKVQGAGETQYF. The CDR3 DNA follows: TGCGCCAGCAGCTTGGGAAAGGTACAGGGGGCTGGCGAGACCCAGTACTTC.

The CDR3 region has the DNA TGCAGCGTTGATTTCGGCGCCACAGATACGCAGTATTTT. It codes for CSVDFGATDTQYF. J is TRBJ2-3 and V is TRBV29-1; D unclear. The CDR3 spans 13 residues. Germline CDR1 is SQVTM and CDR2 is ANQGSEA. Trimming stripped 3 bases from V and 2 bases from J, with 9 bases between.

The chain employs TRBV28 and TRBJ2-2; D possibly corresponds to TRBD1 (6 bases). This CDR3 is 17 amino acids long. Germline CDR1 reads MDHEN; CDR2 reads SYDVKM. Deletions cut 2 bases from V and 5 bases from J, with 18 bases between. Written as DNA, the CDR3 is TGTGCCAGCAGTTTAGCGATGACAGGACTCAAAACCGGGGAGCTGTTTTTT. Translating gives CASSLAMTGLKTGELFF.

The chain employs TRBV6-5 and TRBJ1-6; a possible D gene is TRBD1 (6 bases). The CDR3 has 16 residues. In germline, CDR1 is MNHEY, CDR2 SVGAGI. V lost 0 bases to trimming and J lost 6 bases, with 12 bases between them. The CDR3 spells CASSYSQGQSNSPLHF. CDR3 bases: TGTGCCAGCAGTTACTCGCAGGGGCAAAGTAATTCACCCCTCCACTTT.

The chain is built from TRBV7-9 and TRBJ1-5; D is unresolved. CDR1 and CDR2 from the germline V gene are SEHNR and FQNEAQ (reference sequence). Trimming took off 10 bases at V and 2 bases at J, with 12 bases between the two ends. The length of the CDR3 is 13 residues. DNA for the CDR3: TGTGCCACCGCGGATTTGGGCAATCAGCCCCAGCATTTT. Translating gives CATADLGNQPQHF.

In this sample, this clone is medium-sized. One junction end does not reproduce the germline sequence, and a read error may be involved. This chain links TRBV4-3 with TRBJ1-2; the D gene is possibly TRBD1 (6 bases). Germline lookup yields CDR1 LGHNA and CDR2 YSLEER. This CDR3 is 12 amino acids long. Here the CDR3 reads CASSLAGGGAAF. The CDR3 DNA reads as TGCGCCAGCAGCCTTGCGGGGGGCGGGGCGGCCTTC.

The chain carries TRBV19 and TRBJ1-1, with D possibly TRBD1 on 5 matching bases. The CDR3 covers 13 residues. With 6 bases removed from V and 4 bases from J, the gap between germline ends came to 12 bases. CDR1 is LNHDA and CDR2 is SQIVND in the germline V gene (reference sequence). This chain's CDR3 is CASSPGGGTEAFF. The CDR3 DNA reads as TGTGCCAGTAGCCCCGGCGGGGGCACTGAAGCTTTCTTT. The whole variable domain, filled in from reference TRBV19 and TRBJ1-1, reads DGGITQSPKYLFRKEGQNVTLSCEQNLNHDAMYWYRQDPGQGLRLIYYSQIVNDFQKGDIAEGYSVSREKKESFPLTVTSAQKNPTAFYLCASSPGGGTEAFFGQGTRLTVV.

The chain joins TRBV7-8 to TRBJ1-1, with TRBD1 matching over 7 bases. The CDR3 spans 13 residues. V dropped 7 bases and J dropped 3; count of bases not matched to a gene: 5. Per germline, CDR1 SGHVS and CDR2 FQNEAQ. CDR3 amino acids: CASTAQGDTEAFF. The CDR3 DNA sequence: TGTGCCAGCACCGCCCAGGGGGACACTGAAGCTTTCTTT.

The chain carries TRBV4-3 and TRBJ2-3; possibly TRBD2 for D (6 bases). The germline V gene encodes CDR1 LGHNA and CDR2 YSLEER. The length of the CDR3 is 15 residues. V dropped 0 bases and J dropped 6 bases, with 13 bases sitting between them. In DNA, the CDR3 is TGCGCCAGCAGCCAAGAGGGCGGGGTCGGGGATACGCAGTATTTT. Protein product: CASSQEGGVGDTQYF.

The J gene is TRBJ2-1, the V gene TRBV7-2, with 9 bases fitting TRBD2. There are 16 residues in the CDR3. V shed 2 bases and J 4 bases; nucleotides not matched to a gene: 6. The germline CDR1 and CDR2 sequences are SGHTA and FQGNSA. The CDR3 loop is CASSLRSGRPYNEQFF. The DNA for the CDR3 is TGTGCCAGCAGCTTAAGGAGCGGGAGGCCTTACAATGAGCAGTTCTTC. The variable domain in full, completed from reference TRBV7-2 and TRBJ2-1, reads GAGVSQSPSNKVTEKGKDVELRCDPISGHTALYWYRQSLGQGLEFLIYFQGNSAPDKSGLPSDRFSAERTGGSVSTLTIQRTQQEDSAVYLCASSLRSGRPYNEQFFGPGTRLTVL.

This clone was seen once. The chain is built from TRBV28 and TRBJ2-3; the D gene is possibly TRBD2 (6 bases). CDR3 length equals 16 residues. Trimming pared 6 bases from V and 5 bases from J, leaving 21 bases between. CDR1 and CDR2 from the germline V gene are MDHEN and SYDVKM. CDR3 sequence (DNA): TGTGCCAGCAGCCTAAGAGGAGGGAGTGGTGGAGATACGCAGTATTTT. Protein: CASSLRGGSGGDTQYF.

V gene TRBV11-2 combines with J gene TRBJ2-3; 9 nucleotides match TRBD2. With V trimmed by 2 bases and J by 4 bases, 7 bases remained unmatched. Germline V gene sequence: CDR1 SGHAT, CDR2 FQNNGV. This CDR3 spans 16 amino acids. The CDR3 DNA reads as TGTGCCAGCAGCTTACGGGGGAGGACTAGCGCAGATACGCAGTATTTT. Translated: CASSLRGRTSADTQYF.

This clone was seen only a few times. The chain recombines TRBV19 with TRBJ1-1; perhaps TRBD1 as D (5 bases). The V end was cut by 3 bases, the J end by 1 base, with 9 bases between. The CDR3 covers 14 residues. Germline V gene sequence: CDR1 LNHDA, CDR2 SQIVND (reference sequence). The CDR3 is CASSMGTANTEAFF. The CDR3 DNA is TGTGCCAGTAGTATGGGGACGGCGAACACTGAAGCTTTCTTT.

This rearrangement joins TRBV12-5 to TRBJ2-1; D perhaps matches TRBD2 (6 bases). Germline V gene data show CDR1 as LGHNT and CDR2 as FRNRAP. This CDR3 is 16 amino acids long. Trimming took off 5 bases at V and 9 bases at J, with 23 bases between the two ends. CDR3 DNA: TGTGCTAGTGGTCCCCGACGTGATCGGGGGAAAAGTGAGCAGTTCTTC. As protein: CASGPRRDRGKSEQFF.

The rearrangement uses TRBV10-3 and TRBJ2-5; D unclear. CDR1 is ENHRY and CDR2 is SYGVKD in the germline V gene. V was trimmed by 2 bases and J by 5 bases, leaving 9 bases between them. CDR3 size: 13 residues. The CDR3 here is CAISEARTETQYF. CDR3 nucleotide sequence: TGTGCCATCAGTGAGGCCCGGACGGAGACCCAGTACTTC.

V is TRBV4-1 and J is TRBJ1-6, with D unresolved. This CDR3 contains 18 residues. Trimming took 4 bases from V and 0 from J, leaving 16 bases between them. CDR1 is MGHRA and CDR2 is YSYEKL in the germline V gene. CDR3 sequence (DNA): TGCGCCAGCAGCCCGAGGACGGGTCCAAGCTCCTATAATTCACCCCTCCACTTT. This encodes CASSPRTGPSSYNSPLHF.

The CDR3 loop is CASSLRLAIQETQYF. As DNA, the CDR3 is TGCGCCAGCAGCCTCAGACTAGCGATCCAAGAGACCCAGTACTTC. The chain links TRBV4-1 to TRBJ2-5, with 8 bases identical to TRBD2. The germline CDR1 and CDR2 sequences are MGHRA and YSYEKL. The CDR3 covers 15 residues. The V and J ends lost 4 bases and 1 base, in that order; junction bases with no gene match: 5.

The chain couples TRBV5-6 to TRBJ2-7, with 9 bases identical to TRBD2. Germline loops: CDR1 SGHDT, CDR2 YYEEEE. Losses at the gene ends were 2 bases for V and 3 bases for J; bases not matched to a gene: 9. The CDR3 is made up of 16 amino acids. This chain's CDR3 is CASSLTSGSLFYEQYF. CDR3 sequence (DNA): TGTGCCAGCAGCTTAACTAGCGGGTCATTATTCTACGAGCAGTACTTC.

This rearrangement joins TRBV28 to TRBJ2-4; D not resolved. CDR1 is MDHEN and CDR2 is SYDVKM in the germline V gene. This CDR3 is 17 amino acids long. V lost 5 bases and J lost 2, with 19 bases in between. The DNA of the CDR3 is TGTGCCAGCAGTCCCTATTACCGCTTGGGGACCAAAAACATTCAGTACTTC. This sequence encodes CASSPYYRLGTKNIQYF.

The gene calls are TRBV6-6 and TRBJ1-2; possible D gene TRBD1, 5 bases. The CDR3 extends over 14 amino acids. V lost 2 bases and J lost 6, with 13 bases in between. Germline V gene lookup returns CDR1 MNHNY and CDR2 SVGAGI (reference sequence). CDR3 protein: CASSYLILGDGYTF. CDR3 coding DNA: TGTGCCAGCAGTTACCTCATTCTGGGGGATGGCTACACCTTC.

This clone has only a few counts. The chain is built from TRBV13 and TRBJ2-1; no clear D. CDR1 is PRHDT, CDR2 FYEKMQ, per germline (reference sequence). With 5 bases removed from V and 6 bases from J, the gap between germline ends came to 14 bases. This CDR3 comprises 14 residues. The CDR3 DNA follows: TGTGCCAGCAGCACTTTTTCCCCCGTCAATGAGCAGTTCTTC. This translates into CASSTFSPVNEQFF.

V gene TRBV11-2 combines with J gene TRBJ2-1; possible D gene TRBD2, 5 bases. Trimming took off 7 bases at V and 8 bases at J, with 15 bases between the two ends. From germline, CDR1 is SGHAT and CDR2 FQNNGV. The CDR3 sequence is 13 residues long. This CDR3 is CASIDGESHEQFF. CDR3 DNA: TGTGCCAGCATCGACGGGGAATCCCATGAGCAGTTCTTC.